The next 27 T cell receptor beta chains were all read from a single sample in a study of blood T cell repertoires in COVID-19 (dated by TCRdb to the early 2020s). The library was made by the immunoSEQ multiplex PCR assay. Imported from immuneACCESS, the table was reduced by TCRdb to in-frame sequences with V and J called. These copies leave out some clones; in studies compared against another copy, an unresolved V gene accounts for under half, and the cause of the remainder is not known. Counted in this sample were approximately 300,000 clones; approximately 90% of them appeared once. About 0.8% of the sample lies in the top ten. The sequencing input was peripheral blood. The receptors stem from a young man with acute or convalescent COVID-19.

The chain carries TRBV28 and TRBJ2-7; TRBD1 aligns across 10 bases. The ends lost 6 bases at V and 4 bases at J; junction bases unmatched: 9. This CDR3 is built from 15 residues. Germline loops: CDR1 MDHEN, CDR2 SYDVKM. CDR3 DNA: TGTGCCAGCAGGTCGCCGGGACAGGGGTTGTACGAGCAGTACTTC. Protein product: CASRSPGQGLYEQYF.

The rearrangement joins TRBV28 to TRBJ2-7; TRBD2 is a possible D gene (6 bases). V was shortened by 8 bases and J by 2 bases, with 16 bases between the two germline ends. Germline CDR1 and CDR2: MDHEN and SYDVKM. This CDR3 region has 14 residues. The CDR3 loop is CASGGQPGPYEQYF. Here the CDR3 DNA reads TGTGCCAGCGGAGGGCAGCCCGGACCCTACGAGCAGTACTTC. Full variable domain (remainder filled in from reference TRBV28 and TRBJ2-7): DVKVTQSSRYLVKRTGEKVFLECVQDMDHENMFWYRQDPGLGLRLIYFSYDVKMKEKGDIPEGYSVSREKKERFSLILESASTNQTSMYLCASGGQPGPYEQYFGPGTRLTVT.

This clone was observed a few times. This rearrangement joins TRBV7-9 to TRBJ2-5; possible D gene TRBD2, 6 bases. V lost 5 bases to trimming and J lost 5 bases, with 15 bases between them. Germline CDR1 and CDR2: SEHNR and FQNEAQ (reference sequence). CDR3 length: 14 amino acids. CDR3 nucleotide sequence: TGTGCCAGCAGCCCCACCCTTGGGAGGGAGACCCAGTACTTC. Protein product: CASSPTLGRETQYF.

The chain recombines TRBV3-1 (or the pseudogene TRBV3-2) with TRBJ1-1; D is undetermined. Trimming left V 0 bases short and J 11 bases short, with 13 bases between. The CDR3 loop spans 13 amino acids. The germline CDR1 and CDR2 sequences are LGHDT and YNNKEL (reference sequence). The CDR3 coding sequence is TGTGCCAGCAGCCAAGAAGGCGGTCGGCGGGCTTTCTTT. It is translated as CASSQEGGRRAFF.

V and J are TRBV10-2 and TRBJ1-5; D is possibly TRBD1 (5 bases). There are 15 residues in the CDR3. Between the trimmed V and J ends, which lost 5 bases and 4 bases, there was a span of 15 bases. CDR1 is WSHSY and CDR2 is SAAADI in the germline V gene. CDR3 coding DNA: TGCGCCAGCAGTTTCCCGGGGGGTGGGAATCAGCCCCAGCATTTT. Its protein is CASSFPGGGNQPQHF.

This sequence joins TRBV18 and TRBJ1-5, with D perhaps TRBD1 (6 bases). This CDR3 contains 16 residues. With 3 bases removed from V and 4 bases from J, the gap between germline ends came to 16 bases. Germline V gene lookup returns CDR1 KGHSH and CDR2 LQKENI. CDR3 sequence reads: CASSPQAPGANQPQHF. CDR3 nucleotides: TGTGCCAGCTCACCCCAAGCCCCAGGGGCTAATCAGCCCCAGCATTTT. Full variable domain (missing parts from reference TRBV18 and TRBJ1-5): NAGVMQNPRHLVRRRGQEARLRCSPMKGHSHVYWYRQLPEEGLKFMVYLQKENIIDESGMPKERFSAEFPKEGPSILRIQQVVRGDSAAYFCASSPQAPGANQPQHFGDGTRLSIL.

The V gene is TRBV6-5, the J gene TRBJ2-7, with 9 bases matching TRBD1. There are 14 residues in the CDR3. CDR1 is MNHEY, CDR2 SVGAGI, per germline. V shed 5 bases, J shed 4 bases, and the junction held 6 bases outside the gene matches. The CDR3 spells CASSRTGVDYEQYF. CDR3 in DNA: TGTGCCAGCAGTAGGACAGGGGTGGATTACGAGCAGTACTTC.

J is TRBJ2-7 and V is TRBV24-1; D unresolved. CDR3 size: 13 residues. Trimming removed 4 bases at V and 5 bases at J, with 11 bases between. Germline loops: CDR1 KGHDR, CDR2 SFDVKD. CDR3 protein: CATSDRVDDEQYF. The CDR3 coding sequence is TGTGCCACCAGTGACCGGGTCGATGACGAGCAGTACTTC.

This chain links TRBV5-6 with TRBJ2-7; 11 positions agree with TRBD2. V lost 4 bases, J lost 1 base, and 4 bases stayed unmatched. Germline values: CDR1 SGHDT, CDR2 YYEEEE. The CDR3 is 15 amino acids. The CDR3 loop is CASSLGTSGSYEQYF. Here the CDR3 DNA reads TGTGCCAGCAGCCTGGGGACTAGCGGATCCTACGAGCAGTACTTC.

The chain couples TRBV12-2 to TRBJ2-7; the DNA was not compared with TRBD1, the D call given in the table. TRBV12-2 is a known pseudogene. This CDR3 has 15 amino acids. The CDR3 here is CASRHHRGLSYEQYF. The CDR3 DNA reads as TGTGCAAGTCGCCACCACAGGGGGCTGTCCTACGAGCAGTACTTC.

This sequence joins TRBV6-5 and TRBJ1-6, with D unresolved. CDR3 size: 14 residues. The V gene's germline CDR1 is MNHEY and CDR2 SVGAGI. Trimming cost V 3 bases and J 4 bases, with 7 bases left between them. In nucleotides, the CDR3 is TGTGCCAGCAGTTATACAGCATATAATTCACCCCTCCACTTT. It codes for CASSYTAYNSPLHF.

J is TRBJ1-2 and V is TRBV12-3 or TRBV12-4, with 8 bases lining up with TRBD1. V was pared by 2 bases and J by 8 bases, with 4 bases of the junction left unmatched. The CDR3 is 13 residues long. CDR3 sequence (DNA): TGTGCCAGCAGTTTAAGGCAGGGGGCGGGCTACACCTTC. This translates into CASSLRQGAGYTF.

DNA for the CDR3: TGTGCCAGCAGCTCCTCCTCGGGGGGGTCCACAGATACGCAGTATTTT. Protein: CASSSSSGGSTDTQYF. The J gene is TRBJ2-3, the V gene TRBV7-3; 8 positions agree with TRBD2. Germline V CDR1 and CDR2: SGHTA, FQGTGA. This CDR3 comprises 16 residues. The J segment lost 2 bases and the V segment lost 4 bases, leaving 8 bases of the junction unmatched.

The chain is built from TRBV7-8 and TRBJ2-2; TRBD2 is a possible D gene (5 bases). The germline V and J ends were trimmed by 2 bases and 0 bases, with 10 bases remaining between them. The CDR3 covers 16 residues. Germline V lookup: CDR1 SGHVS, CDR2 FQNEAQ. The CDR3: CASSLMGSANTGELFF. CDR3 sequence (DNA): TGTGCCAGCAGCTTAATGGGTAGCGCGAACACCGGGGAGCTGTTTTTT. The full variable domain, in which reference TRBV7-8 and TRBJ2-2 provide the parts outside the CDR3, is GAGVSQSPRYKVAKRGQDVALRCDPISGHVSLFWYQQALGQGPEFLTYFQNEAQLDKSGLPSDRFFAERPEGSVSTLKIQRTQQEDSAVYLCASSLMGSANTGELFFGEGSRLTVL.

The chain links TRBV28 to TRBJ1-3; no clear D gene. The CDR3 loop spans 12 amino acids. Germline CDR1 and CDR2: MDHEN and SYDVKM. The V end was cut by 3 bases, the J end by 3 bases, with 3 bases between. CDR3 residues: CASSFFGNTIYF. The CDR3, as DNA: TGTGCCAGCAGTTTCTTTGGAAACACCATATATTTT.

The chain combines TRBV9 with TRBJ1-5; 10 bases are shared with TRBD1. The ends lost 3 bases at V and 5 bases at J; junction bases unmatched: 2. Germline V gene lookup returns CDR1 SGDLS and CDR2 YYNGEE. The CDR3 length is 14 residues. CDR3 sequence: CASSGGQGHQPQHF. CDR3 DNA sequence: TGTGCCAGCAGCGGGGGACAGGGGCATCAGCCCCAGCATTTT.

V gene TRBV5-6 combines with J gene TRBJ2-1; 7 bases line up with TRBD1. V was clipped by 1 base and J by 0 bases; unmatched bases: 13. In germline, CDR1 is SGHDT, CDR2 YYEEEE. There are 19 residues in the CDR3. The CDR3: CASSLRGPLVGNSYNEQFF. The CDR3, as DNA: TGTGCCAGCAGCTTGAGGGGGCCTTTGGTGGGCAACTCCTACAATGAGCAGTTCTTC.

This chain uses TRBV4-1 with TRBJ2-7; 8 bases fit TRBD1. J lost 4 bases, V lost 4 bases, and 3 bases had no gene match. The germline V gene encodes CDR1 MGHRA and CDR2 YSYEKL. The CDR3 length is 13 residues. CDR3: CASSLQGAYEQYF. The DNA for the CDR3 is TGCGCCAGCAGCCTGCAGGGGGCGTACGAGCAGTACTTC.

The genes are TRBV9 and TRBJ2-2; D is perhaps TRBD2 (5 bases). This CDR3 is built from 15 residues. Deletions cut 0 bases from V and 2 bases from J, with 8 bases between. The V gene's germline CDR1 is SGDLS and CDR2 YYNGEE. CDR3: CASSVGTRNTGELFF. The CDR3 DNA is TGTGCCAGCAGCGTAGGGACTCGAAACACCGGGGAGCTGTTTTTT.

The chain carries TRBV5-6 and TRBJ1-2, with D tentatively TRBD1 (6 bases). The CDR3 has 12 amino acids. The germline CDR1 and CDR2 sequences are SGHDT and YYEEEE. The V gene lost 3 bases and the J gene lost 12 bases, with 15 bases spanning the gap. CDR3 DNA sequence: TGTGCCAGCAGCTCATACAGGGAATTAGACACCTTC. Amino acids: CASSSYRELDTF.

The genes are TRBV27 and TRBJ1-4; D gene ambiguous. V gave up 2 bases and J gave up 5 bases, with 12 bases separating them. The germline CDR1 and CDR2 sequences are MNHEY and SMNVEV (reference sequence). This CDR3 is built from 15 residues. CDR3 in DNA: TGTGCCAGCAGTTTAATTAGCCGTGGGAATGAAAAACTGTTTTTT. Residues: CASSLISRGNEKLFF.

This clone has only one observation. The chain couples TRBV10-3 to TRBJ2-1; 7 bases are shared with TRBD2. V shed 9 bases, J shed 7 bases, and the junction held 3 bases outside the gene matches. This CDR3 contains 11 residues. CDR1 is ENHRY and CDR2 is SYGVKD in the germline V gene. CDR3 DNA sequence: TGTGCCATTGGGGGGGGAAATGAGCAGTTCTTC. It codes for CAIGGGNEQFF.

The chain is built from TRBV6-5 and TRBJ1-6; D ambiguous. Germline CDR1 and CDR2: MNHEY and SVGAGI. CDR3 length equals 16 residues. V was trimmed by 0 bases and J by 7 bases, leaving 13 bases between them. CDR3 loop: CASSYSWQAKNSPLHF. CDR3 DNA sequence: TGTGCCAGCAGTTACTCATGGCAGGCGAAAAATTCACCCCTCCACTTT.

This chain joins TRBV29-1 and TRBJ1-1; the D gene is possibly TRBD1 (6 bases). V was pared by 3 bases and J by 2 bases, with 13 bases between. The length of the CDR3 is 14 residues. CDR1 is SQVTM and CDR2 is ANQGSEA in the germline V gene. DNA for the CDR3: TGCAGCGTTGACGCCAGGGGCCCTAACACTGAAGCTTTCTTT. Translating gives CSVDARGPNTEAFF.

This chain links TRBV6-5 with TRBJ2-5, with 8 bases identical to TRBD2. Germline assignment: CDR1 MNHEY and CDR2 SVGAGI. After removal of 8 bases from V and 1 base from J, the junction contained 3 bases not matched to a gene. The CDR3 loop spans 13 amino acids. This CDR3 reads CASVGTSQETQYF. In DNA, the CDR3 is TGTGCCAGCGTAGGGACTAGCCAAGAGACCCAGTACTTC.

The V gene is TRBV18, the J gene TRBJ2-7; TRBD1 matches 7 bases. The CDR3 is 16 amino acids. Per the germline V gene, CDR1 is KGHSH and CDR2 is LQKENI. Trimming took 2 bases from V and 3 from J; bases not matched to a gene: 10. The CDR3 is CASSPDGTGVVYEQYF. DNA of the CDR3: TGTGCCAGCTCACCAGATGGAACAGGGGTTGTCTACGAGCAGTACTTC.

The CDR3 coding sequence is TGTGCCAGCAGCTACCACAGACCGACAGGGCCCAGCGAGCAGTACTTC. The encoded protein is CASSYHRPTGPSEQYF. The chain has TRBV28 and TRBJ2-7; 7 positions match TRBD1. CDR1 MDHEN and CDR2 SYDVKM come from the germline V gene. This CDR3 region has 16 residues. V was pared by 6 bases and J by 6 bases, with 17 bases of the junction left unmatched.